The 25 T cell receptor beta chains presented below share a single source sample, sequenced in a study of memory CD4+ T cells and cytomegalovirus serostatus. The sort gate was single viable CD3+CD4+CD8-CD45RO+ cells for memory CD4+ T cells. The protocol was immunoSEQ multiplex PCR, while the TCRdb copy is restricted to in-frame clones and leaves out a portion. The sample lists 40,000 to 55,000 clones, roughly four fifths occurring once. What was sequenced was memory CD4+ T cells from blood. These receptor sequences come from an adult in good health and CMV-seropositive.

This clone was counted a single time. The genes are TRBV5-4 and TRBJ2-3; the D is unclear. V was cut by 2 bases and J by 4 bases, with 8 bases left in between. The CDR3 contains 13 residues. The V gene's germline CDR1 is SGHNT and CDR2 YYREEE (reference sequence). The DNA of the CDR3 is TGTGCCAGCAGCTTAGGTCTCGCAGATACGCAGTATTTT. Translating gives CASSLGLADTQYF.

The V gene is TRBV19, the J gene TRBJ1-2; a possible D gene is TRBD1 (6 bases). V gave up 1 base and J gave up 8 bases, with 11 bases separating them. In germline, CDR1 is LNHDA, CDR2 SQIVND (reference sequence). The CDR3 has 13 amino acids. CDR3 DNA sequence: TGTGCCAGTAGTATAGTGGGGGGCACCGGCTACACCTTC. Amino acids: CASSIVGGTGYTF.

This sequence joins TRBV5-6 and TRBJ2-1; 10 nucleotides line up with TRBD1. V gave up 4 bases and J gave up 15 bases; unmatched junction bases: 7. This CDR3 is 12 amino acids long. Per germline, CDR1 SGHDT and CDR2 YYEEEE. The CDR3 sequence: CASSPTGGAAFF. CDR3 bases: TGTGCCAGCAGCCCGACAGGGGGCGCGGCGTTCTTC.

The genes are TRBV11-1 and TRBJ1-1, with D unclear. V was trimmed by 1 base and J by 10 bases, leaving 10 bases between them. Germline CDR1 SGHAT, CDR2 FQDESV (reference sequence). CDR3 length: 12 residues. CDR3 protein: CASSLGPVAAFF. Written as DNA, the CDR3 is TGTGCCAGCAGCTTAGGGCCAGTTGCAGCTTTCTTT.

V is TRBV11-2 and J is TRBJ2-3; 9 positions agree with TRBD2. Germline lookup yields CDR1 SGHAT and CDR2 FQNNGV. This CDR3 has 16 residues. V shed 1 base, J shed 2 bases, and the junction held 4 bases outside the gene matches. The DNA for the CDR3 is TGTGCCAGCAGCTTAGGACAGCGGGGGGTCACAGATACGCAGTATTTT. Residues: CASSLGQRGVTDTQYF.

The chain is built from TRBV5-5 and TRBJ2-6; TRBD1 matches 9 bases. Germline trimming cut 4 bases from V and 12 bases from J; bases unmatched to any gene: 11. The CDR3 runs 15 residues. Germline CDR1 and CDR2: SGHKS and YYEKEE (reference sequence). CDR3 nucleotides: TGTGCCAGCAGCGGACCGGGACAGGGCGCTGGCGTCCTGACTTTC. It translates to CASSGPGQGAGVLTF. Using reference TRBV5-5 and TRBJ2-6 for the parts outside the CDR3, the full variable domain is DAGVTQSPTHLIKTRGQQVTLRCSPISGHKSVSWYQQVLGQGPQFIFQYYEKEERGRGNFPDRFSARQFPNYSSELNVNALLLGDSALYLCASSGPGQGAGVLTFGAGSRLTVL.

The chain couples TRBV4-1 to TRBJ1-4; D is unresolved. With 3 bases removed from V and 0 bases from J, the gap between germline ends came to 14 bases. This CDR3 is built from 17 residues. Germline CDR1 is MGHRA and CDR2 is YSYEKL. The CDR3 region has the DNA TGCGCCAGCAGCCAGCAACAGCCGGGCTCAACTAATGAAAAACTGTTTTTT. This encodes CASSQQQPGSTNEKLFF.

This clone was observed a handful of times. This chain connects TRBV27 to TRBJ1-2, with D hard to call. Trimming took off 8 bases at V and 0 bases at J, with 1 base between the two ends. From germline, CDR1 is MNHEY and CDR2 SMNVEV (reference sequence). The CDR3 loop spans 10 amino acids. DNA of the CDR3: TGTGCCAGCCCTAACTATGGCTACACCTTC. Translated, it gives CASPNYGYTF.

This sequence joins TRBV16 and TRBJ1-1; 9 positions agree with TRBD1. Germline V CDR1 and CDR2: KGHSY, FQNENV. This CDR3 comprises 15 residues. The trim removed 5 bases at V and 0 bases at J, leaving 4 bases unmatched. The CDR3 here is CASSVTGGLNTEAFF. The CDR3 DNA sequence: TGTGCCAGCAGCGTTACAGGGGGCCTGAACACTGAAGCTTTCTTT.

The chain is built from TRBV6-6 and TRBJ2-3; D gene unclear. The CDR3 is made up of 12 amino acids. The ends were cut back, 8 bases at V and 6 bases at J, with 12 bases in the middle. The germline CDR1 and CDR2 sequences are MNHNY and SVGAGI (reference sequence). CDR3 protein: CASRSVPDTQYF. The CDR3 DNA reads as TGTGCCAGCCGTTCCGTTCCGGATACGCAGTATTTT.

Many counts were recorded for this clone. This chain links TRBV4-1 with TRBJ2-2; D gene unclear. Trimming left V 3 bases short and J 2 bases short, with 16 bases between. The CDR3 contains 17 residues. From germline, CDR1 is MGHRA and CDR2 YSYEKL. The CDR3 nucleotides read TGCGCCAGCAGCCAGGCCGACATGGGGTTCAACACCGGGGAGCTGTTTTTT. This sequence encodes CASSQADMGFNTGELFF.

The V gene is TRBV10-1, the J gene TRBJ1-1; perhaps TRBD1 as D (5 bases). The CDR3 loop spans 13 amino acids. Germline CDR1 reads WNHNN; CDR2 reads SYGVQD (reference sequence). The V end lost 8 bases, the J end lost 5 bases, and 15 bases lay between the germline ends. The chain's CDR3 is CASAAAGRTEAFF. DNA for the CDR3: TGCGCCAGCGCAGCGGCAGGGCGAACTGAAGCTTTCTTT.

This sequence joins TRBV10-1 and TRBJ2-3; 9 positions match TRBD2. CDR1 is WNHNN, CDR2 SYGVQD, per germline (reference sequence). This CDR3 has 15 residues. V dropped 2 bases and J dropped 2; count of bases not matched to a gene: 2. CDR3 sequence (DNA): TGCGCCAGCAGTGAGCAGCGGGGGGCCACAGATACGCAGTATTTT. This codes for CASSEQRGATDTQYF.

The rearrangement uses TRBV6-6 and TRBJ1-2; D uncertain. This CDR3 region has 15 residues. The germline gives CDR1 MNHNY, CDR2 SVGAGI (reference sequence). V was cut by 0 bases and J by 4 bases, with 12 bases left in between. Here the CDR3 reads CASSYSETGPYGYTF. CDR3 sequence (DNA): TGTGCCAGCAGTTACTCAGAAACCGGACCCTATGGCTACACCTTC.

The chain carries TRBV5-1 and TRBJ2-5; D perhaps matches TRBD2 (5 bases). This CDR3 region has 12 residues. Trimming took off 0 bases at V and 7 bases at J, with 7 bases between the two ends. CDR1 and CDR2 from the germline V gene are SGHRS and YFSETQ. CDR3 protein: CASSLVGGTQYF. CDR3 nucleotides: TGCGCCAGCAGCTTGGTAGGAGGGACCCAGTACTTC.

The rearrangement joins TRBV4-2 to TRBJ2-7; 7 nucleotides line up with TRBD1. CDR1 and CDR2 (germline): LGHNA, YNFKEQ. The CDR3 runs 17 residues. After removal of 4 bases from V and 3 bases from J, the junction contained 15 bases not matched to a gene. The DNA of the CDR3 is TGTGCCAGCAGCCCAGCGCCTGGGGGACAGATTATCTACGAGCAGTACTTC. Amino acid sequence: CASSPAPGGQIIYEQYF.

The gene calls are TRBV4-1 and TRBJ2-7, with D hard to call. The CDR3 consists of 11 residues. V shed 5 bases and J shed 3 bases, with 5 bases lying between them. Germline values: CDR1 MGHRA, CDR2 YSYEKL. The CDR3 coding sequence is TGCGCCAGCAGCGCCAACTACGAGCAGTACTTC. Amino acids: CASSANYEQYF.

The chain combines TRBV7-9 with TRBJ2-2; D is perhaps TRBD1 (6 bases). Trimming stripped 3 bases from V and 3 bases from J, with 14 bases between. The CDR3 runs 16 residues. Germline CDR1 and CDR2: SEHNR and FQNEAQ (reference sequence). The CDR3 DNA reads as TGTGCCAGCAGCTTCGGTGGGGGCTCGGACACCGGGGAGCTGTTTTTT. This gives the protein CASSFGGGSDTGELFF.

In DNA, the CDR3 is TGTGCCAGTAGATCGGACAGGGTCGGGTCCTACGAGCAGTACTTC. This gives the protein CASRSDRVGSYEQYF. The V call is TRBV19, the J call TRBJ2-7, with TRBD1 matching over 8 bases. With 6 bases clipped from V and 1 base from J, the junction kept 8 bases outside the gene matches. Per the germline V gene, CDR1 is LNHDA and CDR2 is SQIVND (reference sequence). The CDR3 is 15 amino acids.

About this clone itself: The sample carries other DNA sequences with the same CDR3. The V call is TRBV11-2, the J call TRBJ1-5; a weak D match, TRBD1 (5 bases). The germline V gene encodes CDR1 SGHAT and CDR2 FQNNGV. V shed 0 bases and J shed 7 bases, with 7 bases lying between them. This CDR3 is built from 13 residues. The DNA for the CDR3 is TGTGCCAGCAGCTTAGACCGGGACCAGCCCCAGCATTTT. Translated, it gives CASSLDRDQPQHF.

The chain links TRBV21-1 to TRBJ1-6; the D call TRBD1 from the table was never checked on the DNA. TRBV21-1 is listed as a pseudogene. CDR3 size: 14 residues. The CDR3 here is CARFRVVYNSPLHF. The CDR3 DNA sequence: TGTGCCCGATTCAGGGTTGTTTATAATTCACCCCTCCACTTT.

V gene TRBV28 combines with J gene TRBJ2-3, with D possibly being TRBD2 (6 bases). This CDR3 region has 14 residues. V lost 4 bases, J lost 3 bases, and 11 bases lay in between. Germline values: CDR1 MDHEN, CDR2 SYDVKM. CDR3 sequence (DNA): TGTGCCAGCAGTTCGCCCGGGGGTACAGATACGCAGTATTTT. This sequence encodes CASSSPGGTDTQYF.

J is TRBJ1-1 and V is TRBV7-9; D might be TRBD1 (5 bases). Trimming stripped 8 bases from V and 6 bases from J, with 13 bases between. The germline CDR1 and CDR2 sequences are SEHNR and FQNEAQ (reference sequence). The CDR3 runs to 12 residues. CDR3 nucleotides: TGTGCCAGCCGAGAGAGGGGCGCTGAAGCTTTCTTT. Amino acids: CASRERGAEAFF.

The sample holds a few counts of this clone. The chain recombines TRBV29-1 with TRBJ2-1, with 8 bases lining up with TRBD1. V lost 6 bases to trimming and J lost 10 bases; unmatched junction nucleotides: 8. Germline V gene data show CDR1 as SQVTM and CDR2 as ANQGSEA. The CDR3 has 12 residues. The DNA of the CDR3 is TGCAGCGTGGGTAGACAGGGGTGGGAGCAGTTCTTC. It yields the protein CSVGRQGWEQFF.

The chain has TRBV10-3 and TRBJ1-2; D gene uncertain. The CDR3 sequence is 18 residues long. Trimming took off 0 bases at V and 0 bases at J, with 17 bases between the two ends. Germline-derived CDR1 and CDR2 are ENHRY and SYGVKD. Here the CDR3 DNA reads TGTGCCATCAGTGAGTCGAGCGTCCGGCGGCCACCTAACTATGGCTACACCTTC. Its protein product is CAISESSVRRPPNYGYTF.